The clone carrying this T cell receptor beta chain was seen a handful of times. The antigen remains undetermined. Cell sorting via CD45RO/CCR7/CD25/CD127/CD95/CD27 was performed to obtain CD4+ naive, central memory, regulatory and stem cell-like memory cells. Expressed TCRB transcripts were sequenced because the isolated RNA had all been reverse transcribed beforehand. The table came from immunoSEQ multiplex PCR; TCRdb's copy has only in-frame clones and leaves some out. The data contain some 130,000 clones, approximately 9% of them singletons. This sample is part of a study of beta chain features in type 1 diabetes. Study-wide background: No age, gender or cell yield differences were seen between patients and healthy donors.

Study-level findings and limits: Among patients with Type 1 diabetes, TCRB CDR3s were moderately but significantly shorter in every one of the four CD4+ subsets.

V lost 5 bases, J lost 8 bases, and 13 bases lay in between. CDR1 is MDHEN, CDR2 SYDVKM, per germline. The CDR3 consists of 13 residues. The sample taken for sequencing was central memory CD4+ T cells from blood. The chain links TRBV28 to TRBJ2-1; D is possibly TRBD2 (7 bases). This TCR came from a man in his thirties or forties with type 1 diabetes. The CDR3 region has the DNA TGTGCCAGCAGTACGGGGGGCGTCGATGAGCAGTTCTTC. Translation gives CASSTGGVDEQFF.